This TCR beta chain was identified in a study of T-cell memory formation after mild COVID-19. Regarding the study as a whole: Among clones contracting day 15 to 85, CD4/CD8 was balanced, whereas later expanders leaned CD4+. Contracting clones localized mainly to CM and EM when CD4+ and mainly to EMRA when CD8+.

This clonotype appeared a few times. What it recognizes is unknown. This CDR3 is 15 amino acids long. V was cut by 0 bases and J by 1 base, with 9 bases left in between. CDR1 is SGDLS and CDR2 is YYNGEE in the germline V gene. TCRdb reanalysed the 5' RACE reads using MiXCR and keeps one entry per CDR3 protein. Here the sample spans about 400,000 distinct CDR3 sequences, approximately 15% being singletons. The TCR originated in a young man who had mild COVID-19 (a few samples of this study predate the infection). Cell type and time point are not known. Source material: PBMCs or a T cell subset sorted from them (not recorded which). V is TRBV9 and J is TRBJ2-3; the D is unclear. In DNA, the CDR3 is TGTGCCAGCAGCGTAGCGAATTCTCGCACAGATACGCAGTATTTT. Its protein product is CASSVANSRTDTQYF.